The rows below give T cell receptor beta chains drawn from one sample of a study of T cell responses to AZD1222 COVID-19 vaccine. The protocol was immunoSEQ multiplex PCR, while the TCRdb copy is restricted to in-frame clones and leaves out a portion. The data hold under 150,000 clones, with more than 85% observed a single time. This specimen consisted of peripheral blood, obtained on day 0 of AZD1222 vaccination. Source of these receptors: an adult in good health. CDR3s include the opening cysteine and the closing phenylalanine or tryptophan. The D gene is left open where the match is weak. Only some rows state a clone size, as once, few, many or a class for expanded clones.

cdr3_aa cdr3_nt clone_size j_call d_call cdr3_length v_call
CASSLRTGDTGELFF TGCGCCAGCAGCTTGCGGACAGGGGACACCGGGGAGCTGTTTTTT - TRBJ2-2 TRBD1 15 TRBV5-1
CASSPDLDTEAFF TGTGCCAGCAGTCCGGACCTCGACACTGAAGCTTTCTTT - TRBJ1-1 - 13 TRBV12-3/TRBV12-4
CASSPGTDTQYF TGTGCCAGCTCACCAGGGACAGATACGCAGTATTTT - TRBJ2-3 - 12 TRBV18
CASSQEGAGVSEQYF TGTGCCAGCAGCCAAGAAGGCGCGGGAGTTTCCGAGCAGTACTTC - TRBJ2-7 TRBD2 15 TRBV3-1/TRBV3-2
CASSYTAYGYTF TGTGCCAGCAGTTATACAGCCTATGGCTACACCTTC - TRBJ1-2 - 12 TRBV6-2/TRBV6-3
CATSRVQGRVNTEAFF TGTGCCACCAGCAGAGTACAGGGGAGAGTAAACACTGAAGCTTTCTTT - TRBJ1-1 TRBD1 16 TRBV15
CASSSGGLSIRYTF TGTGCCAGCAGTTCAGGGGGCCTCTCTATCCGCTACACCTTC - TRBJ1-2 TRBD1 14 TRBV28
CASKGTGGNQPQHF TGTGCCAGTAAAGGGACAGGGGGCAATCAGCCCCAGCATTTT - TRBJ1-5 TRBD1 14 TRBV19
CASSLRGARAYNEQFF TGTGCCAGCAGTTTAAGGGGGGCCAGGGCTTACAATGAGCAGTTCTTC - TRBJ2-1 - 16 TRBV27
CASSQERGRNEQFF TGTGCCAGCAGCCAAGAACGGGGGAGGAATGAGCAGTTCTTC - TRBJ2-1 - 14 TRBV4-2
CASSLERNQPQHF TGTGCCAGCAGTTTGGAAAGAAATCAGCCCCAGCATTTT - TRBJ1-5 - 13 TRBV28
CASSVDSQHNTEAFF TGTGCCAGCAGCGTAGATAGTCAGCATAACACTGAAGCTTTCTTT - TRBJ1-1 - 15 TRBV9
CATSDHRVNTEAFF TGTGCCACCAGTGATCACAGGGTGAACACTGAAGCTTTCTTT - TRBJ1-1 - 14 TRBV24-1
CASSLEANTEAFF TGTGCCAGCAGCTTGGAAGCAAACACTGAAGCTTTCTTT - TRBJ1-1 - 13 TRBV7-9
CASSYGHLILQETQYF TGTGCCAGCAGTTACGGACACCTCATTTTACAAGAGACCCAGTACTTC - TRBJ2-5 - 16 TRBV6-2/TRBV6-3
CASSRDRETYEQYF TGTGCCAGTAGTAGGGACAGGGAGACCTACGAGCAGTACTTC - TRBJ2-7 TRBD1 14 TRBV19
CASSLVFGTGGFQYGYTF TGTGCCAGCAGTTTGGTGTTTGGGACAGGGGGGTTTCAGTATGGCTACACCTTC - TRBJ1-2 TRBD1 18 TRBV28
CASSSHGTESYGYTF TGTGCCAGCAGCTCCCACGGGACAGAGTCCTATGGCTACACCTTC - TRBJ1-2 - 15 TRBV21-1
CASSQGLAGNNEQFF TGTGCCAGCAGCCAGGGACTAGCGGGAAACAATGAGCAGTTCTTC - TRBJ2-1 TRBD2 15 TRBV7-7
CASSYRDPNQPQHF TGTGCCAGCAGTTACCGGGACCCCAATCAGCCCCAGCATTTT once TRBJ1-5 - 14 TRBV5-8
CASSLVALTVSTDTQYF TGTGCCAGCAGCTTAGTGGCCCTCACTGTAAGCACAGATACGCAGTATTTT - TRBJ2-3 - 17 TRBV7-2
CATSRGIENTEAFF TGTGCCACCAGCAGAGGAATAGAGAACACTGAAGCTTTCTTT once TRBJ1-1 - 14 TRBV15
CSVELGLNGYTF TGCAGCGTTGAATTGGGTTTAAACGGCTACACCTTC - TRBJ1-2 - 12 TRBV29-1
CAIRTASNYGYTF TGTGCCATTAGGACGGCATCTAACTATGGCTACACCTTC - TRBJ1-2 - 13 TRBV12-3/TRBV12-4
CASSFTGDRGEKLFF TGCGCCAGCAGCTTCACAGGGGACCGCGGTGAAAAACTGTTTTTT once TRBJ1-4 TRBD1 15 TRBV5-1
CASSPAMGQDGFF TGTGCCAGCAGCCCTGCCATGGGGCAGGACGGTTTCTTT once TRBJ1-1 - 13 TRBV5-6
CASSLVGWTASYNSPLHF TGCGCCAGCAGCTTGGTTGGGTGGACAGCCTCCTATAATTCACCCCTCCACTTT once TRBJ1-6 - 18 TRBV5-1
CASSLETGDQPQHF TGCGCCAGCAGCTTGGAGACAGGGGATCAGCCCCAGCATTTT - TRBJ1-5 TRBD1 14 TRBV5-1
CASSSLTSGTSFYEQYF TGTGCCAGTAGTTCCCTCACGTCCGGGACTAGTTTCTACGAGCAGTACTTC - TRBJ2-7 TRBD2 17 TRBV19
CASQSRGPGTNQPQHF TGTGCCAGCCAATCCAGGGGCCCAGGGACCAATCAGCCCCAGCATTTT - TRBJ1-5 - 16 TRBV3-1/TRBV3-2
CASSMTSGSIRNEQFF TGTGCCAGCAGCATGACTAGCGGGAGTATTCGGAATGAGCAGTTCTTC - TRBJ2-1 TRBD2 16 TRBV11-1
CAQGGEVSEQYF TGTGCCCAGGGGGGAGAGGTCAGCGAGCAGTACTTC - TRBJ2-7 - 12 TRBV19
CASSFSGGRYGYTF TGTGCCAGCAGTTTTTCGGGGGGCCGCTATGGCTACACCTTC once TRBJ1-2 - 14 TRBV27